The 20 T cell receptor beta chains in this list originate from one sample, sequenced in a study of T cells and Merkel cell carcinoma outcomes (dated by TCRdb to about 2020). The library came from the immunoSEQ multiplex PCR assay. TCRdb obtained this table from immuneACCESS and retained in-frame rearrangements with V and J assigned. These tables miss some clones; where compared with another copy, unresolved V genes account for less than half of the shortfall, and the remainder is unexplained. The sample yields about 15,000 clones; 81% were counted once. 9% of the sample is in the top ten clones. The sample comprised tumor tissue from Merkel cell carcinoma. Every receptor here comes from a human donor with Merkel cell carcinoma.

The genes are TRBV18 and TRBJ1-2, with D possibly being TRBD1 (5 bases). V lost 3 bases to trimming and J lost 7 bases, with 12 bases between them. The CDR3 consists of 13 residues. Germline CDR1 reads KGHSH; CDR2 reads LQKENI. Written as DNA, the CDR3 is TGTGCCAGCTCACCCCAGGGAGTCAGTGGCTACACCTTC. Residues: CASSPQGVSGYTF.

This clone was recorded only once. The CDR3 is CAISELGTGGNQPQHF. DNA for the CDR3: TGTGCCATCAGTGAGTTAGGGACAGGGGGCAATCAGCCCCAGCATTTT. The chain uses TRBV10-3 and TRBJ1-5; 10 positions agree with TRBD1. V was clipped by 1 base and J by 2 bases; unmatched bases: 2. Germline V CDR1 and CDR2: ENHRY, SYGVKD. The CDR3 runs to 16 residues.

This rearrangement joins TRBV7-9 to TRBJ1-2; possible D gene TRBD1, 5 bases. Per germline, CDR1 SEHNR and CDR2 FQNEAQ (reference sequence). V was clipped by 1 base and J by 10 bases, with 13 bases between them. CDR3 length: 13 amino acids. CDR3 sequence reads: CASSLGQRVDYTF. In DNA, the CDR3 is TGTGCCAGCAGCTTAGGACAGCGCGTGGACTACACCTTC.

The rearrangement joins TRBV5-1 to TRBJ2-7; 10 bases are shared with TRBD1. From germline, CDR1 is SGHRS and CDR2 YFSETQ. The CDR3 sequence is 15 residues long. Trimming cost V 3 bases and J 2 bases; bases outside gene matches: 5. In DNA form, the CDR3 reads TGCGCCAGCAGCTCTTGGGACAGGGGACCCTACGAGCAGTACTTC. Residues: CASSSWDRGPYEQYF.

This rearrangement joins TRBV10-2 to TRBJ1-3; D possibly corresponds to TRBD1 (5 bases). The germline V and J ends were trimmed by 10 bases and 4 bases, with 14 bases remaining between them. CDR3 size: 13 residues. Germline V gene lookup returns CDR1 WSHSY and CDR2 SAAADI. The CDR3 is CATRDVGGNTIYF. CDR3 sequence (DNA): TGCGCCACCCGGGACGTTGGAGGAAACACCATATATTTT.

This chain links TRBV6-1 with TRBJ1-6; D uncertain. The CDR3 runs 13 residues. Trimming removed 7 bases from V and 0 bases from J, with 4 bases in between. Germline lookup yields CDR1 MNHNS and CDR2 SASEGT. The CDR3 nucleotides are TGTGCCAGCACCCTCTCCTATAATTCACCCCTCCACTTT. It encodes CASTLSYNSPLHF.

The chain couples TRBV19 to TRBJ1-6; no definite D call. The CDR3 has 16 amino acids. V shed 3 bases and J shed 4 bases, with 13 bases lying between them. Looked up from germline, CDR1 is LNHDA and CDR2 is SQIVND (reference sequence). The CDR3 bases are TGTGCCAGTAGTATGGAAGCTCTGGGATATAATTCACCCCTCCACTTT. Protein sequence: CASSMEALGYNSPLHF.

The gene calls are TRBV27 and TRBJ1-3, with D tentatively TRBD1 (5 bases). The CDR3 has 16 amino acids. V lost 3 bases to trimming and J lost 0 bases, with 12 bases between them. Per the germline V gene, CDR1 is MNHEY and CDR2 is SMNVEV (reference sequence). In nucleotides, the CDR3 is TGTGCCAGCAGTTTTTTGGACAACAGCTCTGGAAACACCATATATTTT. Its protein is CASSFLDNSSGNTIYF.

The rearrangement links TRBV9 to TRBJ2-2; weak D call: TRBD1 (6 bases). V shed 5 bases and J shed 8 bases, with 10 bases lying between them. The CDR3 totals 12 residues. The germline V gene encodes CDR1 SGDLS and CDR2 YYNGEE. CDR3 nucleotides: TGTGCCAGCAGTACAGGGACGGGGGAGCTGTTTTTT. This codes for CASSTGTGELFF.

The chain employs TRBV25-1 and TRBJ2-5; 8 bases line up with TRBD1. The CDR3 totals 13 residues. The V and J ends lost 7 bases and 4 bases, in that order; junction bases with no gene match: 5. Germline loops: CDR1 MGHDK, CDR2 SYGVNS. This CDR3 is CASKDRVVETQYF. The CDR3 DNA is TGTGCCAGCAAGGACAGGGTGGTAGAGACCCAGTACTTC.

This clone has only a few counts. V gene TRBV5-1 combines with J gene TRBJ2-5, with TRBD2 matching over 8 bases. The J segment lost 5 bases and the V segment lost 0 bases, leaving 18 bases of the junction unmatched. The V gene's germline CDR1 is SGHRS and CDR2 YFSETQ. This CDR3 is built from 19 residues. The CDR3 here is CASSLVSEATSATGETQYF. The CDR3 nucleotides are TGCGCCAGCAGCTTGGTCTCGGAGGCGACTAGCGCCACGGGGGAGACCCAGTACTTC.

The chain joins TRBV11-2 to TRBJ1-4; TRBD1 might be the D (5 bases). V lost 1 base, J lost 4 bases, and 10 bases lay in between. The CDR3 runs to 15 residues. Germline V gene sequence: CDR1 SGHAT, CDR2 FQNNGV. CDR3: CASSLGGINNEKLFF. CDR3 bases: TGTGCCAGCAGCTTAGGGGGGATCAATAATGAAAAACTGTTTTTT.

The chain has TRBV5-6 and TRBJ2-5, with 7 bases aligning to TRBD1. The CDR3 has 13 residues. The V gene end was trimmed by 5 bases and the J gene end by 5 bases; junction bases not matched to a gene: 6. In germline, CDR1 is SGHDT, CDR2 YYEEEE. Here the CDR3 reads CASRTTGKETQYF. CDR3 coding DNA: TGTGCCAGCAGGACGACAGGGAAGGAGACCCAGTACTTC.

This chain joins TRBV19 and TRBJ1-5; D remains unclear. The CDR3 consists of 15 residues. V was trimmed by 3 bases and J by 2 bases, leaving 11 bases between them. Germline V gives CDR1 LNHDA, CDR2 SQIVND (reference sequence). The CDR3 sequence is CASSMTPSGNQPQHF. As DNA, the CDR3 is TGTGCCAGTAGTATGACCCCCTCGGGCAATCAGCCCCAGCATTTT.

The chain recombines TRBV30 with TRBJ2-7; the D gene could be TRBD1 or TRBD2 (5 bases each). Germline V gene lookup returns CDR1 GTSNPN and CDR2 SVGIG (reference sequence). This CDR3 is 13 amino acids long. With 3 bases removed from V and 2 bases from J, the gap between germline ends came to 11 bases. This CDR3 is CAWSRGPTYEQYF. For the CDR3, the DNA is TGTGCCTGGAGCCGGGGACCGACCTACGAGCAGTACTTC.

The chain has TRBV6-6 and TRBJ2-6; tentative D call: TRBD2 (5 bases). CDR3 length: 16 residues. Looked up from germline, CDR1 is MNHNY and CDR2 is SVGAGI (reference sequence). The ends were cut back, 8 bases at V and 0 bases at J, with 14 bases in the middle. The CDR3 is CASLEDRLSGANVLTF. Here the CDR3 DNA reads TGTGCCAGCCTGGAGGATCGTCTCTCTGGGGCCAACGTCCTGACTTTC.

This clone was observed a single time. CDR3 sequence: CASRQLGTYEQYF. CDR3 nucleotide sequence: TGTGCCAGCAGACAGCTGGGGACCTACGAGCAGTACTTC. This chain connects TRBV13 to TRBJ2-7; no firm D call. Trimming stripped 6 bases from V and 2 bases from J, with 11 bases between. The CDR3 sequence is 13 residues long. CDR1 is PRHDT and CDR2 is FYEKMQ in the germline V gene (reference sequence).

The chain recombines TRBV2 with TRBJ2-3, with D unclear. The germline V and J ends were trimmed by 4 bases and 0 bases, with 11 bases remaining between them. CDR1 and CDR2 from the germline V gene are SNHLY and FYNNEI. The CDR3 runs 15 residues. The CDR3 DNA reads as TGTGCCAGCAGTGTTCGAGAGGTCAGCACAGATACGCAGTATTTT. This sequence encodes CASSVREVSTDTQYF. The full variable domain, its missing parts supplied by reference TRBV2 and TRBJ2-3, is EPEVTQTPSHQVTQMGQEVILRCVPISNHLYFYWYRQILGQKVEFLVSFYNNEISEKSEIFDDQFSVERPDGSNFTLKIRSTKLEDSAMYFCASSVREVSTDTQYFGPGTRLTVL.

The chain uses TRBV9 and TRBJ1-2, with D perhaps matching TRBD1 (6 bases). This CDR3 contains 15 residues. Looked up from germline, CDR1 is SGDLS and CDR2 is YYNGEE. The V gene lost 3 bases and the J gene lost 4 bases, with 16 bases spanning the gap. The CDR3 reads CASSGYREIGYGYTF. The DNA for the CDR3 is TGTGCCAGCAGCGGCTACAGGGAGATTGGCTATGGCTACACCTTC.

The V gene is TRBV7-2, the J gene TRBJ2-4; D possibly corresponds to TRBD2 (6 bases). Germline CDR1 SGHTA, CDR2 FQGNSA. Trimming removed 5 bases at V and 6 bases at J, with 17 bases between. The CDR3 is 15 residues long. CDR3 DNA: TGTGCCAGCAGCCGTAGCGGTAATGGTGGAAACATTCAGTACTTC. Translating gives CASSRSGNGGNIQYF.